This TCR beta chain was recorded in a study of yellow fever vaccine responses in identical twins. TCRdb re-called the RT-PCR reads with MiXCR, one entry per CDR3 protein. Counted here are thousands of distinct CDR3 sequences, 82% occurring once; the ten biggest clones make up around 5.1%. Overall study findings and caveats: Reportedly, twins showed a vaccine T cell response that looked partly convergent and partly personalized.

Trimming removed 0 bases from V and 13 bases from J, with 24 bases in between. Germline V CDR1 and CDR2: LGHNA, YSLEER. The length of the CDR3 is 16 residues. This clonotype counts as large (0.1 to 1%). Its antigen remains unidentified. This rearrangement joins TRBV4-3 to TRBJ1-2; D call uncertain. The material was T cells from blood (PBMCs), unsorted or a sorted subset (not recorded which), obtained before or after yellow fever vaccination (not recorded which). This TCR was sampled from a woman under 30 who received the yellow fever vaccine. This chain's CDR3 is CASSQEVTDSLTGRTF. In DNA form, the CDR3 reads TGCGCCAGCAGCCAAGAGGTAACCGATAGTCTCACTGGGCGCACCTTC.